One and the same sample provided the 12 T cell receptor beta chains below, sequenced in a study of cytomegalovirus exposure and HLA in healthy donors. The study ran its PCR with 60 Vbeta and 13 Jbeta primers. Using immunoSEQ multiplex PCR, the repertoire was profiled, and TCRdb retains in-frame clones only, with some absent. The sample consists of 85,000 to 90,000 clones, just over 65% of them appearing once. The sample comprised PBMCs. These receptor sequences come from a man aged 25-45 years in good health and CMV-seronegative.

This chain links TRBV9 with TRBJ2-7; D might be TRBD1 (6 bases). The CDR3 extends over 14 amino acids. CDR1 is SGDLS, CDR2 YYNGEE, per germline. V lost 4 bases and J 0 bases, leaving 11 bases between the germline ends. In nucleotides, the CDR3 is TGTGCCAGCAGCCCAGGACAGAGCTCCTACGAGCAGTACTTC. Its protein product is CASSPGQSSYEQYF. Drawing the rest from reference TRBV9 and TRBJ2-7, the complete variable domain is DSGVTQTPKHLITATGQRVTLRCSPRSGDLSVYWYQQSLDQGLQFLIQYYNGEERAKGNILERFSAQQFPDLHSELNLSSLELGDSALYFCASSPGQSSYEQYFGPGTRLTVT.

The chain has TRBV5-6 and TRBJ2-1; TRBD2 is a possible D gene (5 bases). Germline values: CDR1 SGHDT, CDR2 YYEEEE. V dropped 4 bases and J dropped 1 base, with 15 bases sitting between them. The CDR3 covers 16 residues. Written as DNA, the CDR3 is TGTGCCAGCAGCCTCAGACAAACGGGATCCTACAATGAGCAGTTCTTC. Encoded protein: CASSLRQTGSYNEQFF. The full variable domain, in which reference TRBV5-6 and TRBJ2-1 provide the parts outside the CDR3, is DAGVTQSPTHLIKTRGQQVTLRCSPKSGHDTVSWYQQALGQGPQFIFQYYEEEERQRGNFPDRFSGHQFPNYSSELNVNALLLGDSALYLCASSLRQTGSYNEQFFGPGTRLTVL.

The chain recombines TRBV27 with TRBJ2-1, with D perhaps TRBD1 (7 bases). The CDR3 loop spans 16 amino acids. CDR1 is MNHEY and CDR2 is SMNVEV in the germline V gene (reference sequence). V dropped 11 bases and J dropped 1 base, with 21 bases sitting between them. CDR3 loop: CAASRQGGHSYNEQFF. CDR3 bases: TGTGCCGCCTCTCGCCAGGGGGGTCATTCCTACAATGAGCAGTTCTTC.

This clone was detected only a few times. This sequence joins TRBV19 and TRBJ1-5; 7 bases map to TRBD1. This CDR3 spans 14 amino acids. From germline, CDR1 is LNHDA and CDR2 SQIVND (reference sequence). Trimming cost V 6 bases and J 4 bases; bases outside gene matches: 6. CDR3 bases: TGTGCCAGTAGAACTTTACAGGGGAATCAGCCCCAGCATTTT. It codes for CASRTLQGNQPQHF.

The chain has TRBV5-8 and TRBJ2-7; D may be TRBD1 (6 bases). The V end lost 5 bases, the J end lost 5 bases, and 14 bases lay between the germline ends. This CDR3 comprises 13 residues. CDR1 SGHTS and CDR2 YDEGEE come from the germline V gene. The CDR3 coding sequence is TGTGCCAGCAGACCCGGGACAACGAACGAGCAGTACTTC. As protein: CASRPGTTNEQYF.

This clone was counted only a few times. The chain couples TRBV7-9 to TRBJ1-2; D is possibly TRBD1 (5 bases). V lost 1 base, J lost 4 bases, and 10 bases lay in between. CDR1 is SEHNR, CDR2 FQNEAQ, per germline (reference sequence). The CDR3 spans 14 residues. The CDR3 protein is CASSLGQIIYGYTF. CDR3 coding DNA: TGTGCCAGCAGCTTAGGACAGATAATCTATGGCTACACCTTC. The complete variable domain, with remaining parts taken from reference TRBV7-9 and TRBJ1-2, reads DTGVSQNPRHKITKRGQNVTFRCDPISEHNRLYWYRQTLGQGPEFLTYFQNEAQLEKSRLLSDRFSAERPKGSFSTLEIQRTEQGDSAMYLCASSLGQIIYGYTFGSGTRLTVV.

This chain joins TRBV5-6 and TRBJ2-1, with a weak D call TRBD1 (6 bases). The CDR3 runs to 16 residues. Trimming pared 0 bases from V and 0 bases from J, leaving 10 bases between. Germline lookup yields CDR1 SGHDT and CDR2 YYEEEE. The chain's CDR3 is CASSLGTVYSYNEQFF. CDR3 nucleotide sequence: TGTGCCAGCAGCTTGGGGACAGTTTACTCCTACAATGAGCAGTTCTTC. Full variable domain (rest looked up from reference TRBV5-6 and TRBJ2-1): DAGVTQSPTHLIKTRGQQVTLRCSPKSGHDTVSWYQQALGQGPQFIFQYYEEEERQRGNFPDRFSGHQFPNYSSELNVNALLLGDSALYLCASSLGTVYSYNEQFFGPGTRLTVL.

The J gene is TRBJ2-3, the V gene TRBV18; 8 bases agree with TRBD2. After removal of 3 bases from V and 5 bases from J, the junction contained 10 bases not matched to a gene. Per the germline V gene, CDR1 is KGHSH and CDR2 is LQKENI. The CDR3 totals 16 residues. The CDR3 protein is CASSPPGLGVLDTQYF. DNA for the CDR3: TGTGCCAGCTCACCTCCGGGACTAGGGGTGTTAGATACGCAGTATTTT.

The chain joins TRBV4-1 to TRBJ2-2; D gene unclear. Germline values: CDR1 MGHRA, CDR2 YSYEKL. The CDR3 extends over 14 amino acids. The V end lost 4 bases, the J end lost 1 base, and 7 bases lay between the germline ends. CDR3 DNA sequence: TGCGCCAGCAGCCGAATACAGAACACCGGGGAGCTGTTTTTT. Translated, it gives CASSRIQNTGELFF.

The rearrangement links TRBV19 to TRBJ1-2; D unresolved. This CDR3 has 13 amino acids. V gave up 1 base and J gave up 4 bases, with 7 bases separating them. The V gene's germline CDR1 is LNHDA and CDR2 SQIVND (reference sequence). The CDR3, as DNA: TGTGCCAGTAGTATAGGGAGAGCCTATGGCTACACCTTC. Its translation: CASSIGRAYGYTF.

The gene calls are TRBV5-1 and TRBJ2-7, with D perhaps matching TRBD2 (6 bases). Germline V gene data show CDR1 as SGHRS and CDR2 as YFSETQ. V was pared by 3 bases and J by 3 bases, with 16 bases between. CDR3 length: 15 amino acids. The CDR3 region has the DNA TGCGCCAGCAGCTGGGGTAGGGACTCCGACTACGAGCAGTACTTC. Amino acid sequence: CASSWGRDSDYEQYF.

V usage is TRBV4-2 and J usage is TRBJ2-5, with 9 bases fitting TRBD1. The CDR3 is made up of 16 amino acids. CDR1 is LGHNA, CDR2 YNFKEQ, per germline. V trimming: 0 bases; J trimming: 5 bases; junction bases outside the gene matches: 7. CDR3 sequence (DNA): TGTGCCAGCAGCCAAGATTTACAGGGGGCTTGGGAGACCCAGTACTTC. This sequence encodes CASSQDLQGAWETQYF.